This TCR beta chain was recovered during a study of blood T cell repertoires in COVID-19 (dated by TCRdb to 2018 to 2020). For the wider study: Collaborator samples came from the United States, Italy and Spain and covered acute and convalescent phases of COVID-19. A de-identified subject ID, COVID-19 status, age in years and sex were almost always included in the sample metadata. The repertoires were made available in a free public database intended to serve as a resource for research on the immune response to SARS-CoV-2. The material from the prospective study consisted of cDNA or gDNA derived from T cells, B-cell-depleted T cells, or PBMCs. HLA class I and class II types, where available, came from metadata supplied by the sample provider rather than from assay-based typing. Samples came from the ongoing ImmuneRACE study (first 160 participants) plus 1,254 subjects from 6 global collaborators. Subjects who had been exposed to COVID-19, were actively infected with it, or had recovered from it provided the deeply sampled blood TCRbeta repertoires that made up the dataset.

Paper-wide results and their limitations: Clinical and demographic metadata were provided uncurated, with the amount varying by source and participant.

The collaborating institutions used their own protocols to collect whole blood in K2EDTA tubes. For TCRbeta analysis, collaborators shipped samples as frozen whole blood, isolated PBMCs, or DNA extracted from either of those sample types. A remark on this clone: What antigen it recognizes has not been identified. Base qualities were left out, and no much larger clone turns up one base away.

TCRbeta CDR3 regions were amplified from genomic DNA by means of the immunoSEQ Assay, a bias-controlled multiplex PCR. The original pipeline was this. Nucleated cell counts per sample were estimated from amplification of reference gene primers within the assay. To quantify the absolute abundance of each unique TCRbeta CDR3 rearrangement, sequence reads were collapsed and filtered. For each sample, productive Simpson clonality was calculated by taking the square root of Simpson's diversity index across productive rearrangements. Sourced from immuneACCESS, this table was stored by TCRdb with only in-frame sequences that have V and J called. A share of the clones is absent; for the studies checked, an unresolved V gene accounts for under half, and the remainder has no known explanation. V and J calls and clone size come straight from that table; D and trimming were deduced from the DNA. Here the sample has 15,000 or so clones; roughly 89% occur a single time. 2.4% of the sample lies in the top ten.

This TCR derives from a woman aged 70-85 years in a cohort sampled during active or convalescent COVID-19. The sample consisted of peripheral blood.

CDR3 sequence: CASSTGQGAFGNTEAFF. In nucleotides, the sequence is TGTGCCAGCAGCACCGGACAGGGGGCTTTTGGGAACACTGAAGCTTTCTTT. The rearrangement joined TRBV5-4 to TRBJ1-1; TRBD1 fits 11 bases in the junction. Per the germline V gene (reference sequence), SGHNT is the CDR1 and YYREEE is the CDR2. At the junction V is shortened by 4 bases and J by 1 base; bases outside the gene matches: 9. The CDR3 contains 17 residues, cysteine and phenylalanine counted. The entry retains the CDR3 DNA only, 51 bases that are in frame from base 1.